This T cell receptor beta chain was profiled in a study of blood T cell repertoires in COVID-19. V was clipped by 1 base and J by 4 bases; unmatched bases: 9. CDR1 SGHTA and CDR2 FQGNSA come from the germline V gene. CDR3 length equals 16 residues. Clones were read by immunoSEQ multiplex PCR, and TCRdb kept only the in-frame ones, dropping some. Here the sample spans more than 300,000 clones, approximately 90% being singletons. The source of this sequence is a woman between 18 and 29 years old who had recovered from COVID-19. This chain uses TRBV7-2 with TRBJ1-2, with 7 bases aligning to TRBD1. The specimen was PBMCs or T cells enriched from blood (not recorded which). CDR3: CASSLDVLTGVYGYTF. The CDR3 DNA follows: TGTGCCAGCAGCTTAGATGTACTCACAGGGGTCTATGGCTACACCTTC.